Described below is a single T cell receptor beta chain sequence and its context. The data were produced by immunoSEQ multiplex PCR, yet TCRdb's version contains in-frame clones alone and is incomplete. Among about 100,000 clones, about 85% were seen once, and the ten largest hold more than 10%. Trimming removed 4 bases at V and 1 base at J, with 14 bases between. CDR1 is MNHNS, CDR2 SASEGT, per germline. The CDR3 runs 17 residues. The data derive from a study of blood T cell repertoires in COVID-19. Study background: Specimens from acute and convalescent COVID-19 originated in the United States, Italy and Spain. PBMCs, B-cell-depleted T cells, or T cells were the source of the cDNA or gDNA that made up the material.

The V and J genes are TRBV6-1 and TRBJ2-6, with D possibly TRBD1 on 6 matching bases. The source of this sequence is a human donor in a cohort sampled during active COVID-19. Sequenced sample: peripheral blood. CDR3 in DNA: TGTGCCAGCAGTGGCACAGGGTTCCGGTCTGGGGCCAACGTCCTGACTTTC. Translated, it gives CASSGTGFRSGANVLTF.